This T cell receptor (beta chain) is drawn from a study of early T cells in non-severe SARS-CoV-2 infection. This clonotype was found many times. One entry per CDR3 protein, called by TCRdb with MiXCR from the 5' RACE reads. Among 85,000 to 90,000 distinct CDR3 sequences, about 14% were seen once, and the ten largest hold under 0.75%. The CDR3 runs to 12 residues. V lost 2 bases to trimming and J lost 8 bases, with 6 bases between them. This chain joins TRBV12-3 or TRBV12-4 and TRBJ1-4, with D unclear. Sequences were obtained from whole blood. The source of this sequence is an adult who was a healthcare worker with PCR-confirmed SARS-CoV-2 infection or an uninfected control (not recorded which). CDR3 DNA sequence: TGTGCCAGCAGTTTAATGGGGGAAAAACTGTTTTTT. Translating gives CASSLMGEKLFF.